This passage covers 20 T cell receptor beta chains from one sample sequenced in a study of blood T cell repertoires in COVID-19 (dated by TCRdb to the early 2020s). The library was generated by the immunoSEQ multiplex PCR assay. In its TCRdb copy, this immuneACCESS table keeps in-frame sequences only and misses some clones. Where compared with another copy, unresolved V genes explain less than half of these, and the others have no known cause. This sample is represented by hundreds of thousands of clones; roughly nine tenths of them were singletons. The ten largest clonotypes hold around 1.1% of the sample. Sequencing was carried out using PBMCs or T cells enriched from blood (not recorded which). The receptor set was obtained from a man aged 25-40 years who had recovered from COVID-19.

CDR3 in amino acids: CASSPRGTGLTYEQYF. DNA of the CDR3: TGTGCCAGCTCACCACGAGGGACAGGGCTTACCTACGAGCAGTACTTC. The chain joins TRBV18 to TRBJ2-7, with 9 bases that match TRBD1. The CDR3 is 16 residues long. Germline assignment: CDR1 KGHSH and CDR2 LQKENI. Trimming took 1 base from V and 2 from J; bases not matched to a gene: 6.

J is TRBJ2-2 and V is TRBV5-1, with 7 bases that match TRBD1. Germline V gene data show CDR1 as SGHRS and CDR2 as YFSETQ. The CDR3 totals 15 residues. Trimming took 5 bases from V and 6 from J; bases not matched to a gene: 10. CDR3 sequence: CASRNQQGSSGELFF. CDR3 coding DNA: TGCGCCAGCAGGAATCAACAGGGGTCATCCGGGGAGCTGTTTTTT.

The V call is TRBV19, the J call TRBJ1-6; D unclear. The CDR3 is 14 residues long. The V end was cut by 1 base, the J end by 7 bases, with 8 bases between. Per germline, CDR1 LNHDA and CDR2 SQIVND (reference sequence). In DNA form, the CDR3 reads TGTGCCAGTAGTATAGCACTAATCAATTCACCCCTCCACTTT. Residues: CASSIALINSPLHF.

About this clone itself: The sample holds other DNA sequences that translate to the same CDR3. The chain has TRBV6-5 and TRBJ1-1, with 7 bases aligning to TRBD1. This CDR3 spans 15 amino acids. Germline lookup yields CDR1 MNHEY and CDR2 SVGAGI. V shed 1 base and J 5 bases; nucleotides not matched to a gene: 7. The CDR3: CASSYFGQGGTEAFF. The CDR3 coding sequence is TGTGCCAGCAGTTACTTTGGGCAGGGGGGAACTGAAGCTTTCTTT.

The genes are TRBV19 and TRBJ2-2, with 8 bases lining up with TRBD2. This CDR3 is 13 amino acids long. Germline loops: CDR1 LNHDA, CDR2 SQIVND (reference sequence). V lost 6 bases to trimming and J lost 9 bases; unmatched junction nucleotides: 6. CDR3 coding DNA: TGTGCCAGTAGCTACGGGGGGGGATGGGAGCTGTTTTTT. Translation: CASSYGGGWELFF. Looking up the rest from reference TRBV19 and TRBJ2-2 gives the full variable domain: DGGITQSPKYLFRKEGQNVTLSCEQNLNHDAMYWYRQDPGQGLRLIYYSQIVNDFQKGDIAEGYSVSREKKESFPLTVTSAQKNPTAFYLCASSYGGGWELFFGEGSRLTVL.

To note about this clone: Other DNA sequences in the sample encode the same CDR3. The rearrangement links TRBV2 to TRBJ1-1; 10 bases are shared with TRBD1. Unmatched junction bases numbered 1, after V lost 6 bases and J lost 3 bases. The CDR3 loop spans 13 amino acids. Germline V lookup: CDR1 SNHLY, CDR2 FYNNEI. The CDR3 reads CASRGQGDTEAFF. In DNA form, the CDR3 reads TGTGCCAGCAGAGGACAGGGGGACACTGAAGCTTTCTTT.

The chain is built from TRBV21-1 and TRBJ1-5. TRBV21-1 is noted as a pseudogene. The CDR3 is made up of 15 amino acids. CDR3 region: CASRKTPGGGQPQHF. The CDR3 DNA sequence: TGTGCCAGCAGAAAAACCCCGGGGGGCGGCCAGCCCCAGCATTTT.

This chain links TRBV5-6 with TRBJ2-7, with TRBD1 as a possible D gene (6 bases). The germline V gene has CDR1 SGHDT and CDR2 YYEEEE. Trimming pared 2 bases from V and 4 bases from J, leaving 13 bases between. There are 14 residues in the CDR3. Written as DNA, the CDR3 is TGTGCCAGCAGCTTAGATACAGGGTATTACGAGCAGTACTTC. Its protein is CASSLDTGYYEQYF. Drawing the rest from reference TRBV5-6 and TRBJ2-7, the complete variable domain is DAGVTQSPTHLIKTRGQQVTLRCSPKSGHDTVSWYQQALGQGPQFIFQYYEEEERQRGNFPDRFSGHQFPNYSSELNVNALLLGDSALYLCASSLDTGYYEQYFGPGTRLTVT.

The V gene is TRBV5-1, the J gene TRBJ2-1; 7 nucleotides agree with TRBD2. Per the germline V gene, CDR1 is SGHRS and CDR2 is YFSETQ. This CDR3 comprises 15 residues. The ends lost 4 bases at V and 0 bases at J; junction bases unmatched: 4. CDR3: CASSPLADSYNEQFF. The CDR3 DNA follows: TGCGCCAGCAGCCCCCTAGCGGACTCCTACAATGAGCAGTTCTTC.

This rearrangement joins TRBV11-2 to TRBJ2-1; 8 bases align to TRBD2. CDR3 length: 16 amino acids. V trimming: 6 bases; J trimming: 2 bases; junction bases outside the gene matches: 9. In germline, CDR1 is SGHAT, CDR2 FQNNGV. The CDR3: CASRPLERGTYNEQFF. DNA for the CDR3: TGTGCCAGCAGACCTTTGGAGCGGGGGACCTACAATGAGCAGTTCTTC.

The rearrangement uses TRBV11-2 and TRBJ1-6; TRBD1 is a possible D gene (5 bases). The CDR3 has 16 residues. V lost 3 bases to trimming and J lost 5 bases, with 14 bases between them. Germline V lookup: CDR1 SGHAT, CDR2 FQNNGV. The DNA for the CDR3 is TGTGCCAGCAGCTTCCAGGGCGGCCAGAATAATTCACCCCTCCACTTT. This codes for CASSFQGGQNNSPLHF.

The rearrangement links TRBV4-1 to TRBJ1-1; 7 bases agree with TRBD1. CDR1 and CDR2 from the germline V gene are MGHRA and YSYEKL. The CDR3 totals 16 residues. V was clipped by 3 bases and J by 0 bases; unmatched bases: 7. CDR3 sequence (DNA): TGCGCCAGCAGCCAGATCCGGGACAGCTTGAACACTGAAGCTTTCTTT. Its protein product is CASSQIRDSLNTEAFF.

The V call is TRBV19, the J call TRBJ2-2, with TRBD1 as a possible D gene (5 bases). This CDR3 comprises 13 residues. CDR1 and CDR2 from the germline V gene are LNHDA and SQIVND (reference sequence). V dropped 6 bases and J dropped 6 bases, with 11 bases sitting between them. The CDR3 protein is CASSRQGAGELFF. In DNA form, the CDR3 reads TGTGCCAGTAGCCGACAAGGGGCCGGGGAGCTGTTTTTT.

The chain uses TRBV11-3 and TRBJ2-3; D uncertain. The CDR3 runs 13 residues. Germline V gene sequence: CDR1 SGHNT, CDR2 YENEEA. V lost 5 bases and J lost 4, with 10 bases in between. The CDR3 DNA follows: TGTGCCAGCAGCCTCAACAGAGCAGATACGCAGTATTTT. Amino acid sequence: CASSLNRADTQYF.

This chain's CDR3 is CASSVPQGPQHF. DNA for the CDR3: TGTGCCAGTAGTGTCCCCCAGGGGCCCCAGCATTTT. The gene calls are TRBV19 and TRBJ1-5; a weak D match, TRBD1 (5 bases). V lost 5 bases to trimming and J lost 9 bases, with 11 bases between them. Germline CDR1 and CDR2: LNHDA and SQIVND (reference sequence). This CDR3 has 12 residues. Drawing the rest from reference TRBV19 and TRBJ1-5, the complete variable domain is DGGITQSPKYLFRKEGQNVTLSCEQNLNHDAMYWYRQDPGQGLRLIYYSQIVNDFQKGDIAEGYSVSREKKESFPLTVTSAQKNPTAFYLCASSVPQGPQHFGDGTRLSIL.

V gene TRBV29-1 combines with J gene TRBJ2-1; 7 positions agree with TRBD1. This CDR3 has 14 residues. Looked up from germline, CDR1 is SQVTM and CDR2 is ANQGSEA. J gave up 8 bases and V 4 bases, and 11 bases lay outside the gene matches. The CDR3 spells CSVAGGIGRDEQFF. The CDR3 DNA reads TGCAGCGTTGCAGGGGGAATCGGACGGGATGAGCAGTTCTTC.

V is TRBV18 and J is TRBJ1-5, with D possibly matching TRBD1 (6 bases). Trimming pared 3 bases from V and 4 bases from J, leaving 10 bases between. From germline, CDR1 is KGHSH and CDR2 LQKENI. This CDR3 contains 14 residues. CDR3 sequence: CASSPGQPNQPQHF. The CDR3 DNA reads TGTGCCAGCTCACCCGGACAGCCGAATCAGCCCCAGCATTTT.

The chain couples TRBV10-3 to TRBJ1-3, with a tentative D call TRBD1 (5 bases). Germline-derived CDR1 and CDR2 are ENHRY and SYGVKD. This CDR3 is built from 18 residues. Between the trimmed V and J ends, which lost 5 bases and 0 bases, there was a span of 20 bases. The CDR3, as DNA: TGTGCCATCAGTCGGACATCGCAGCGCCAGGACTCTGGAAACACCATATATTTT. Encoded protein: CAISRTSQRQDSGNTIYF.

J is TRBJ1-6 and V is TRBV27, with 7 bases matching TRBD1. Trimming removed 9 bases from V and 10 bases from J; junction bases left unmatched: 15. CDR1 is MNHEY, CDR2 SMNVEV, per germline (reference sequence). There are 15 residues in the CDR3. CDR3 nucleotide sequence: TGTGCCAGTAGACCTTGGACAGGATCGCACTCACCCCTCCACTTT. Amino acids: CASRPWTGSHSPLHF.

The count of this clone is one. The chain has TRBV18 and TRBJ2-2; 11 bases agree with TRBD2. Germline V lookup: CDR1 KGHSH, CDR2 LQKENI. This CDR3 spans 18 amino acids. The V segment lost 0 bases and the J segment 4 bases; nucleotides outside the gene matches: 7. CDR3 sequence (DNA): TGTGCCAGCTCACCACCGACTAGCGGGAAGGGCCCCACCGGGGAGCTGTTTTTT. As protein: CASSPPTSGKGPTGELFF.